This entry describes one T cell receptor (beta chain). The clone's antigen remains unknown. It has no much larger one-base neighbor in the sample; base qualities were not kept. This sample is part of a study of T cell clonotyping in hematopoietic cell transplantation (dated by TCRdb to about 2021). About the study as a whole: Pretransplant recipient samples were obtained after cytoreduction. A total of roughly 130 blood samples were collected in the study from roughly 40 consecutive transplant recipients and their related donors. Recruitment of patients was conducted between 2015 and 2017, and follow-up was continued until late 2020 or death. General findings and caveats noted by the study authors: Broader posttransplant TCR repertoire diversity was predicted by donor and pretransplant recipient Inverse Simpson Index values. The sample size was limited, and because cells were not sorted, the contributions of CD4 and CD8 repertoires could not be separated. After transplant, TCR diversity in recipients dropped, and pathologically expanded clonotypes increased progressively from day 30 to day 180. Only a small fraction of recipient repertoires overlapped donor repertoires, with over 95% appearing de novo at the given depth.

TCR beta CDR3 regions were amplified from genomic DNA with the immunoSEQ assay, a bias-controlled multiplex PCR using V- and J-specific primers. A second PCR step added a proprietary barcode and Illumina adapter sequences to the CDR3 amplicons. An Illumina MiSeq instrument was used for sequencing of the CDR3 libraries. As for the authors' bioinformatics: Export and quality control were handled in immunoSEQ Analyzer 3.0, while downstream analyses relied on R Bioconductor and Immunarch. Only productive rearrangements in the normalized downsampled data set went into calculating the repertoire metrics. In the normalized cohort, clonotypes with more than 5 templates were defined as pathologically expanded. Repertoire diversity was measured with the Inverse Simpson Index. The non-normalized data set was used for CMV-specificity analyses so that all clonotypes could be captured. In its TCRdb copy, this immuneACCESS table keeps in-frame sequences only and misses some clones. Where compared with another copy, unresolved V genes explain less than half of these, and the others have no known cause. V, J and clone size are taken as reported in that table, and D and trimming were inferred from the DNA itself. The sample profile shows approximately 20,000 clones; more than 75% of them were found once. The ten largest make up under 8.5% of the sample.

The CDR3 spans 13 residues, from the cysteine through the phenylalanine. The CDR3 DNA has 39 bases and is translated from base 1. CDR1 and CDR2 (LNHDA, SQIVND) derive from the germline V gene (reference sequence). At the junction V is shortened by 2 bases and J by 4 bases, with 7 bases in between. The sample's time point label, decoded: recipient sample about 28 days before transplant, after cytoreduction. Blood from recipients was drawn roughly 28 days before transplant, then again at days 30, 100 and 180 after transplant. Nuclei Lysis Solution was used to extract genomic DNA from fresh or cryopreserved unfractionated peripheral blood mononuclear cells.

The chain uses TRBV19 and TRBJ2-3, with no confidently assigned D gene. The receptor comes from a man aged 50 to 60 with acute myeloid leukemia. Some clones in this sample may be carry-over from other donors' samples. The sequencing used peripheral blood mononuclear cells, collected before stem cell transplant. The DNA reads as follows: TGTGCCAGTAGTATATCATTGGCAGATACGCAGTATTTT. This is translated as CASSISLADTQYF.